This is a list of T cell receptor beta chains from one sample in a study of blood T cells in healthy people across ages. TCRdb re-called the 5' RACE reads with MiXCR, one entry per CDR3 protein. The profile shows about a million distinct CDR3 sequences, approximately 49% of them singletons. Sequencing was carried out using blood. The origin of the receptors is a man under 40 in good health. The CDR3 runs from the conserved cysteine through the conserved F or W. The order of the fields is J gene, D gene, clone size, V gene, CDR3 protein, CDR3 DNA. A D gene is named only where the DNA matches it firmly. Clone sizes are given selectively: once, few, many, or a class where the clone is expanded.

TRBJ1-1 | . | once | TRBV9 | CASSVGGVKGNTEAFF | TGTGCCAGCAGCGTAGGCGGAGTTAAGGGGAACACTGAAGCTTTCTTT
TRBJ2-2 | . | few | TRBV12-3/TRBV12-4 | CASSPGALNTGELFF | TGTGCCAGCAGTCCAGGGGCTCTGAACACCGGGGAGCTGTTTTTT
TRBJ2-7 | . | . | TRBV9 | CASNRDGSYEQYF | TGTGCCAGCAACCGGGACGGCTCCTACGAGCAGTACTTC
TRBJ2-1 | . | . | TRBV4-1 | CASSDIEGTYNEQFF | TGCGCCAGCAGCGACATCGAGGGGACCTACAATGAGCAGTTCTTC
TRBJ2-1 | . | . | TRBV20-1 | CSQDSRNEQFF | TGCAGTCAGGACAGCAGGAATGAGCAGTTCTTC
TRBJ1-4 | . | . | TRBV20-1 | CSARQTTNEKLFF | TGCAGTGCTAGGCAGACAACTAATGAAAAACTGTTTTTT
TRBJ2-3 | . | . | TRBV9 | CASSDRTNTRYF | TGTGCCAGCAGCGACCGAACGAATACGCGGTATTTT
TRBJ2-5 | TRBD1 | . | TRBV3-1 | CASSQGTVQGEETQYF | TGTGCCAGCAGCCAAGGGACAGTCCAGGGGGAAGAGACCCAGTACTTC
TRBJ2-3 | TRBD2 | . | TRBV9 | CASSVQKPGLASDTQYF | TGTGCCAGCAGCGTCCAAAAACCGGGACTAGCATCTGATACGCAGTATTTT
TRBJ2-3 | TRBD2 | few | TRBV29-1 | CSVERAGLTDTQYF | TGCAGCGTTGAACGAGCGGGACTCACAGATACGCAGTATTTT
TRBJ2-7 | . | . | TRBV5-1 | CASSLVATGGSEQYF | TGCGCCAGCAGCTTGGTGGCCACGGGTGGAAGCGAGCAGTACTTC
TRBJ2-3 | TRBD2 | . | TRBV20-1 | CSARFAGGRTDTQYF | TGCAGTGCTAGATTCGCGGGGGGCCGCACAGATACGCAGTATTTT
TRBJ2-7 | . | . | TRBV6-1 | CASSEAGEAYFYEQYF | TGTGCCAGCAGTGAAGCGGGGGAGGCATACTTCTACGAGCAGTACTTC
TRBJ2-3 | TRBD2 | . | TRBV6-5 | CASRPGLAAHTQYF | TGTGCCAGCAGACCGGGACTAGCCGCACATACGCAGTATTTT